This TCR beta chain was identified in a study of blood T cell repertoires in COVID-19. Study-level information: Samples came from the United States, Italy and Spain, spanning acute and convalescent COVID-19. T cells, B-cell-depleted T cells, or PBMCs supplied cDNA or gDNA.

Profiling relied on immunoSEQ multiplex PCR, and the TCRdb table lists in-frame clones only, not all of them. The sample records 200,000 or so clones, around 90% being singletons. The CDR3 has 15 residues. Germline V lookup: CDR1 LGHDT, CDR2 YNNKEL (reference sequence). Trimming removed 1 base at V and 5 bases at J, with 9 bases between. Cohorts were determined from participant-reported clinical history. The source is a woman in her 30s who had been exposed to COVID-19. The V and J genes are TRBV3-1 (or the pseudogene TRBV3-2) and TRBJ1-6; D gene unclear. Input material: PBMCs or T cells enriched from blood (not recorded which). The CDR3 is CASSQVGPNNSPLHF. The CDR3 nucleotides read TGTGCCAGCAGCCAAGTTGGGCCCAATAATTCACCCCTCCACTTT.